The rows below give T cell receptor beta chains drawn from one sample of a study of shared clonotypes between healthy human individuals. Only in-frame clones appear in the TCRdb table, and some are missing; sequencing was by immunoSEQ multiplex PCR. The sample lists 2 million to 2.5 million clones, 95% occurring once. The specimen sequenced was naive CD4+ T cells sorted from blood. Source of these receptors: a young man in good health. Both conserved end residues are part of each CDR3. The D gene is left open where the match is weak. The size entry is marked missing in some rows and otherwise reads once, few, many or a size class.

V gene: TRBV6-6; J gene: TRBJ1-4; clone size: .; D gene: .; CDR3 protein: CASSSSGTINEKLFF; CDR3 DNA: TGTGCCAGCAGCTCCTCCGGGACTATTAATGAAAAACTGTTTTTT
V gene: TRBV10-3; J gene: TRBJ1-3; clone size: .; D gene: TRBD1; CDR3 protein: CAISPRTGSLSPSGNTIYF; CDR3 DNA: TGTGCCATCAGCCCCCGGACAGGGTCCCTCTCTCCCTCTGGAAACACCATATATTTT
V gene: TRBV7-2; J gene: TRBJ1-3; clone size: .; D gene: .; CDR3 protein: CASSAQSSGNTIYF; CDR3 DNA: TGTGCCAGCAGCGCCCAAAGCTCTGGAAACACCATATATTTT
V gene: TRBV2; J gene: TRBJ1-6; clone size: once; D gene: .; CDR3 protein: CASSYLGLNSPLHF; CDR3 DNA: TGTGCCAGCAGTTACCTCGGACTGAATTCACCCCTCCACTTT
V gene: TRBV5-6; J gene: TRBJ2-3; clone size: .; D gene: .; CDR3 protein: CASSRLVVAGTDTQYF; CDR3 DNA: TGTGCCAGCAGCCGCCTGGTGGTAGCAGGCACAGATACGCAGTATTTT
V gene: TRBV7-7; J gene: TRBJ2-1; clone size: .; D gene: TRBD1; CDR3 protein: CASSDYRGEQFF; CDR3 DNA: TGTGCTAGCAGCGATTACAGGGGTGAGCAGTTCTTC
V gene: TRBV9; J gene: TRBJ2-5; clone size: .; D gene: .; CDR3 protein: CASSVGEGAGQETQYF; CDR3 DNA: TGTGCCAGCAGCGTAGGGGAGGGGGCTGGCCAAGAGACCCAGTACTTC
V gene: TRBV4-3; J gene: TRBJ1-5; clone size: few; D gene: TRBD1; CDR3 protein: CASSEQGGTSNQPQHF; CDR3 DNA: TGCGCCAGCAGCGAACAGGGGGGGACGAGCAATCAGCCCCAGCATTTT
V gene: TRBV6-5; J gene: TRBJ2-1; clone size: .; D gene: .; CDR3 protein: CASSYDVGRWDNEQFF; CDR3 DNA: TGTGCCAGCAGTTACGATGTAGGCCGCTGGGACAATGAGCAGTTCTTC
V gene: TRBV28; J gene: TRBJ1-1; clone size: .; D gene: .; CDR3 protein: CASSLGSGGLTEAFF; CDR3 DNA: TGTGCCAGCAGTTTGGGTTCAGGAGGGCTTACTGAAGCTTTCTTT
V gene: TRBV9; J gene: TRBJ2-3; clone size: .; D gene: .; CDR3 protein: CASSVQGRGTDTQYF; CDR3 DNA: TGTGCCAGCAGCGTTCAGGGGAGGGGCACAGATACGCAGTATTTT
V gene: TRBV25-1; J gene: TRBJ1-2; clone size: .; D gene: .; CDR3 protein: CASSVGYGYTF; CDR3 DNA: TGTGCCAGCAGTGTTGGCTATGGCTACACCTTC
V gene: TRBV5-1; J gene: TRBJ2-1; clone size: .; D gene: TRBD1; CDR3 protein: CASSLVGQATGNEQFF; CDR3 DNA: TGCGCCAGCAGCTTGGTGGGACAGGCAACCGGCAATGAGCAGTTCTTC
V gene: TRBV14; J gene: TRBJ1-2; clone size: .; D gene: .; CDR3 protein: CASSQADRIYGYTF; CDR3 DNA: TGTGCCAGCAGCCAAGCCGACAGAATTTATGGCTACACCTTC
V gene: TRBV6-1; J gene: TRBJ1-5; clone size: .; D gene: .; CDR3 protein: CASRAQTRSNQPQHF; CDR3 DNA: TGTGCCAGCAGGGCCCAGACGAGGAGCAATCAGCCCCAGCATTTT
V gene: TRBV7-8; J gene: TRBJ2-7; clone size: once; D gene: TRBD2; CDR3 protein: CASSLVSGIMYEQYF; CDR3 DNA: TGTGCCAGCAGCTTAGTAAGCGGGATAATGTACGAGCAGTACTTC
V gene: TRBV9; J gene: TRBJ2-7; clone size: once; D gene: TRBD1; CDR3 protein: CASSVDGTVSYEQYF; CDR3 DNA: TGTGCCAGCAGCGTAGATGGGACAGTTTCCTACGAGCAGTACTTC
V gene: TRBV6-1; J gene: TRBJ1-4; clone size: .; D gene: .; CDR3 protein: CASSEAHLIGEKLFF; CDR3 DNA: TGTGCCAGCAGTGAAGCGCACCTAATAGGGGAAAAACTGTTTTTT
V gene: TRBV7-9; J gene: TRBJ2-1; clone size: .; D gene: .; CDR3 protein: CASMHKIDEQFF; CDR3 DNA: TGTGCCAGCATGCACAAGATCGATGAGCAGTTCTTC
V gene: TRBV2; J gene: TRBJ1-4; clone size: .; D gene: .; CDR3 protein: CASRTGQGEKLFF; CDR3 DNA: TGTGCCAGCAGGACGGGCCAAGGGGAAAAACTGTTTTTT
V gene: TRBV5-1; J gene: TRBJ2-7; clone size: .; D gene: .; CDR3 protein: CASSPAGVYEQYF; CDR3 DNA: TGCGCCAGCAGCCCGGCAGGGGTCTACGAGCAGTACTTC
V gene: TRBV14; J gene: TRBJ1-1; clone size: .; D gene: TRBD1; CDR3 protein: CASSARTGPAFF; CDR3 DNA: TGTGCCAGCAGCGCACGGACAGGGCCCGCTTTCTTT
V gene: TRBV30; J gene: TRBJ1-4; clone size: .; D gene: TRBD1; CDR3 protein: CAWSGQGASPYGVEKLFF; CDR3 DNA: TGTGCCTGGAGTGGGCAGGGGGCGAGTCCCTATGGGGTTGAAAAACTGTTTTTT
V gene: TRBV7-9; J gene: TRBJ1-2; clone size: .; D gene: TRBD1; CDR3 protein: CASSVRDRGYGYTF; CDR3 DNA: TGTGCCAGCAGCGTCCGGGACAGGGGTTATGGCTACACCTTC
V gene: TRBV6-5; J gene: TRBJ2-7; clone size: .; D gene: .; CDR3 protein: CASRESYEQYF; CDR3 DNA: TGTGCCAGCCGGGAGTCCTACGAGCAGTACTTC
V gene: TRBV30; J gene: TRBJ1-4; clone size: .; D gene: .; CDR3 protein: CAWTRGLAEKLFF; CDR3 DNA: TGTGCCTGGACGCGGGGTCTGGCTGAAAAACTGTTTTTT
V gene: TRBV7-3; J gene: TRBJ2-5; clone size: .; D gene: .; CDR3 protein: CASSPSGQTTQETQYF; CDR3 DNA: TGTGCCAGCAGCCCAAGTGGACAGACCACCCAAGAGACCCAGTACTTC
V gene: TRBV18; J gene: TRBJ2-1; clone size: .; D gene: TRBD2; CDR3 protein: CASSPPASGGSYNEQFF; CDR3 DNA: TGTGCCAGCTCACCACCGGCTAGCGGGGGCTCCTACAATGAGCAGTTCTTC
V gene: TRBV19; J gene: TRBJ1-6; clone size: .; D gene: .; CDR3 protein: CASSIDYAGTNSPLHF; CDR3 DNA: TGTGCCAGTAGTATAGATTATGCAGGGACCAATTCACCCCTCCACTTT
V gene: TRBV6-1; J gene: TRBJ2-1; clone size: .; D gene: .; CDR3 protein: CASSETGPSYNEQFF; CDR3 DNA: TGTGCCAGCAGTGAGACCGGCCCCTCCTACAATGAGCAGTTCTTC
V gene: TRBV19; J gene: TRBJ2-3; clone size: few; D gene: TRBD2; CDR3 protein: CASRQGLLAGGNTDTQYF; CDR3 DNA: TGTGCCAGTAGACAGGGACTACTAGCGGGAGGGAACACAGATACGCAGTATTTT
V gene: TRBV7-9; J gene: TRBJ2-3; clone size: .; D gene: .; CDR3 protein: CASSLATARTDTQYF; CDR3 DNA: TGTGCCAGCAGCTTAGCGACGGCCCGCACAGATACGCAGTATTTT
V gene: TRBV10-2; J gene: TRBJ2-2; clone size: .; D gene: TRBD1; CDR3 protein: CASSRQGARSTGELFF; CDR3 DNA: TGCGCCAGCAGTAGACAGGGGGCACGGAGCACCGGGGAGCTGTTTTTT
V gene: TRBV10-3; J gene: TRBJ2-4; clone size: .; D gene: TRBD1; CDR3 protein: CATSLGQGDGLAKNIQYF; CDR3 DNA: TGTGCCACCAGCCTGGGACAGGGGGACGGTCTAGCCAAAAACATTCAGTACTTC
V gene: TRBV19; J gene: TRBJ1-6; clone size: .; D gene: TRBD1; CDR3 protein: CASSMGTGHNSPLHF; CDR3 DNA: TGTGCCAGTAGTATGGGGACAGGACATAATTCACCCCTCCACTTT
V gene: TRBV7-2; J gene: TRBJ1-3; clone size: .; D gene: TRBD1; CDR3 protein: CASSGQVLSGNTIYF; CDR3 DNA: TGTGCCAGCAGCGGACAGGTCCTCTCTGGAAACACCATATATTTT
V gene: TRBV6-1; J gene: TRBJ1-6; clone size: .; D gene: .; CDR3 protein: CASSEGAVKGGAYNSPLHF; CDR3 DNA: TGTGCCAGCAGTGAAGGGGCAGTTAAGGGGGGAGCCTATAATTCACCCCTCCACTTT
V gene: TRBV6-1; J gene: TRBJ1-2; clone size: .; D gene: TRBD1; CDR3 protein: CASSEILGSGGLYGYTF; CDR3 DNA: TGTGCCAGCAGTGAAATTCTCGGGTCAGGGGGTCTCTATGGCTACACCTTC
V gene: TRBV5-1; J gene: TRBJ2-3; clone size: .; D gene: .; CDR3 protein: CASSLETSTDTQYF; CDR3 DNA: TGCGCCAGCAGCTTGGAAACTAGCACAGATACGCAGTATTTT
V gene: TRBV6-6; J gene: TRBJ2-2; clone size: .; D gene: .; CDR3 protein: CASSYSYGELFF; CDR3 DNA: TGTGCCAGCAGTTACTCATACGGGGAGCTGTTTTTT
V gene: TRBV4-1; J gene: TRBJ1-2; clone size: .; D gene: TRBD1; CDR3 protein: CASSQEPGQGRGYTF; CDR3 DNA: TGCGCCAGCAGCCAAGAGCCGGGACAGGGACGTGGCTACACCTTC
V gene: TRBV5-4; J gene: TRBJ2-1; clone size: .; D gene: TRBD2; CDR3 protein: CASSLDPSGNEQFF; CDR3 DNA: TGTGCCAGCAGCTTGGATCCTAGCGGTAATGAGCAGTTCTTC
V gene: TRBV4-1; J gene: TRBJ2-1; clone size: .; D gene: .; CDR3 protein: CASSSPGTLNYNEQFF; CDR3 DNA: TGCGCCAGCAGCTCTCCCGGGACACTTAATTACAATGAGCAGTTCTTC
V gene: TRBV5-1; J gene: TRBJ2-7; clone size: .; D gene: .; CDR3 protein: CASSFRSSYEQYF; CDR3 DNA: TGCGCCAGCAGCTTTAGGTCCTCCTACGAGCAGTACTTC
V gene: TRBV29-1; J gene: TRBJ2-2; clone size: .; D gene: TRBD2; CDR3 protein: CSVALLAVDTGELFF; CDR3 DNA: TGCAGCGTTGCCCTGCTAGCGGTAGACACCGGGGAGCTGTTTTTT
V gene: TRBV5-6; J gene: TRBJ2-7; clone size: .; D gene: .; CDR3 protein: CASSRTENSYEQYF; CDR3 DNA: TGTGCCAGCAGCCGGACAGAAAACTCCTACGAGCAGTACTTC
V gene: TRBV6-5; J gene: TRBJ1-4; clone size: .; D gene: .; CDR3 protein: CASSHPTGGGKLFF; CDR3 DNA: TGTGCCAGCAGCCACCCCACGGGGGGTGGAAAACTGTTTTTT
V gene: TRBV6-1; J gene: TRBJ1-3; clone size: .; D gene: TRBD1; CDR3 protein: CASSAGQLLSSGNTIYF; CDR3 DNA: TGTGCCAGCAGTGCGGGACAGCTTCTGAGCTCTGGAAACACCATATATTTT
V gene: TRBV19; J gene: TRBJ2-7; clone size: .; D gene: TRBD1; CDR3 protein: CASSSGTGSHEQYF; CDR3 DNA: TGTGCCAGTAGTTCCGGGACAGGGTCCCACGAGCAGTACTTC
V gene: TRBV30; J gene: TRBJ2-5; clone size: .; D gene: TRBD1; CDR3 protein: CAWSGGQGETQYF; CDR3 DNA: TGTGCCTGGAGTGGAGGACAGGGTGAGACCCAGTACTTC